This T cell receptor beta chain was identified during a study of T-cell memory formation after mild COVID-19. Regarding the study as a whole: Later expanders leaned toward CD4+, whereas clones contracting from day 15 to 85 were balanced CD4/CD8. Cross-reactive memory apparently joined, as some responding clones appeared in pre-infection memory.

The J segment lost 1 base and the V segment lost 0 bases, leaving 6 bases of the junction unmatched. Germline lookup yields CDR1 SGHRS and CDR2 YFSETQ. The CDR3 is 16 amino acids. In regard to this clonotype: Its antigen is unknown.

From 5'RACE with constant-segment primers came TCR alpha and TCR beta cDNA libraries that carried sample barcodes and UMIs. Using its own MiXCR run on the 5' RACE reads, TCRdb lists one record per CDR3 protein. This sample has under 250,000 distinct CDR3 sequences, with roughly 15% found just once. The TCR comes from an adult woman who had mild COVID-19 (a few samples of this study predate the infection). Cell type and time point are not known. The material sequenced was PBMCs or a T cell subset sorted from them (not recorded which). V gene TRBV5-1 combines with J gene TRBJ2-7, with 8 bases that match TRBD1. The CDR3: CASSLAEQGESYEQYF. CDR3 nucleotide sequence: TGCGCCAGCAGCTTGGCCGAACAGGGGGAGTCCTACGAGCAGTACTTC.